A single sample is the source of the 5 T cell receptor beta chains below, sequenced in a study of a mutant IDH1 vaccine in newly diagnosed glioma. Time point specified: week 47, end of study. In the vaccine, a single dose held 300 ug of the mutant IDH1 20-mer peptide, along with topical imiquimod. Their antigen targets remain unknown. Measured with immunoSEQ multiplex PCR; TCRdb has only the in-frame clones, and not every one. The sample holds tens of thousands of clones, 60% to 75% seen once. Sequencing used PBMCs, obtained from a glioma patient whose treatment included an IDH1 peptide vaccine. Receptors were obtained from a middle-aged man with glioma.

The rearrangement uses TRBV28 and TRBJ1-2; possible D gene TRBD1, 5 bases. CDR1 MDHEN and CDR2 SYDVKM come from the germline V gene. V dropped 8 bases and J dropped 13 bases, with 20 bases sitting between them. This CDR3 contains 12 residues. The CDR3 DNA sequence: TGTGCCAGCGGCCCCCCCTATCGGGGGTCCACCTTC. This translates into CASGPPYRGSTF.

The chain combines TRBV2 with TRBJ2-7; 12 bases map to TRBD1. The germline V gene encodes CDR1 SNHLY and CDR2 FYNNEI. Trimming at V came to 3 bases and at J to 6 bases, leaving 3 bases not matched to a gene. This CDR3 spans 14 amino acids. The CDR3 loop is CASSDGTGGGEQYF. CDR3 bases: TGTGCCAGCAGTGATGGGACAGGGGGCGGCGAGCAGTACTTC.

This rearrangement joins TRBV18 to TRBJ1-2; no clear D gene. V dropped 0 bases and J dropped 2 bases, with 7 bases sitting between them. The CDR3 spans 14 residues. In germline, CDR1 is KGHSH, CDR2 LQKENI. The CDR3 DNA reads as TGTGCCAGCTCACCACCTTTAGAAAACTATGGCTACACCTTC. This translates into CASSPPLENYGYTF. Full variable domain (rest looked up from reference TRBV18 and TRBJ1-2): NAGVMQNPRHLVRRRGQEARLRCSPMKGHSHVYWYRQLPEEGLKFMVYLQKENIIDESGMPKERFSAEFPKEGPSILRIQQVVRGDSAAYFCASSPPLENYGYTFGSGTRLTVV.

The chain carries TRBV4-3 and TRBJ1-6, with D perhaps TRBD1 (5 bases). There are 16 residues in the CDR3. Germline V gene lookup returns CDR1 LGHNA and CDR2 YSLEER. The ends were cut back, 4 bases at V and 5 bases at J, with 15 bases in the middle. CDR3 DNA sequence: TGCGCCAGCAGCCGAGAGCCGGGACTGCATAATTCACCCCTCCACTTT. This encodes CASSREPGLHNSPLHF.

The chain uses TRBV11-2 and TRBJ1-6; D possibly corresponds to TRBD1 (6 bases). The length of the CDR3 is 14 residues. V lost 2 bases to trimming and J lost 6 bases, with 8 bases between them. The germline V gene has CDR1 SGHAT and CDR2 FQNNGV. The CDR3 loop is CASSLQGFNSPLHF. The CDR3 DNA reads TGTGCCAGCAGCTTACAGGGGTTTAATTCACCCCTCCACTTT. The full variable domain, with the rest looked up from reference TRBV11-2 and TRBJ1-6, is EAGVAQSPRYKIIEKRQSVAFWCNPISGHATLYWYQQILGQGPKLLIQFQNNGVVDDSQLPKDRFSAERLKGVDSTLKIQPAKLEDSAVYLCASSLQGFNSPLHFGNGTRLTVT.